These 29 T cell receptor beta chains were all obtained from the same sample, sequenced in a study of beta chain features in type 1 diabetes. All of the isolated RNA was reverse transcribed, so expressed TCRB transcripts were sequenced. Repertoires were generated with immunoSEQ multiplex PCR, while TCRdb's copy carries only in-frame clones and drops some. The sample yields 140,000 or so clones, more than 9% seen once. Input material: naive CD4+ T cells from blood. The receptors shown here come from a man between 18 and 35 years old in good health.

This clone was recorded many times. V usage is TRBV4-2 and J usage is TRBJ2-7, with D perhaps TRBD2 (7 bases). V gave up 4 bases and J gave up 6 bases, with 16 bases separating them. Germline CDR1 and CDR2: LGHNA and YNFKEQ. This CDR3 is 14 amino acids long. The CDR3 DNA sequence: TGTGCCAGCAGCCTCGCCGGGGGGCCGGGCGAGCAGTACTTC. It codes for CASSLAGGPGEQYF.

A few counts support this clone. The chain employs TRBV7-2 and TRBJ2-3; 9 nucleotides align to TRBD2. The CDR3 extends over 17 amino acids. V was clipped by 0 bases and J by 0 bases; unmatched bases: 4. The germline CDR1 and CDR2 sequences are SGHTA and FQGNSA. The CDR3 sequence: CASSLAAGGYSTDTQYF. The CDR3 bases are TGTGCCAGCAGCTTAGCAGCGGGGGGTTATAGCACAGATACGCAGTATTTT.

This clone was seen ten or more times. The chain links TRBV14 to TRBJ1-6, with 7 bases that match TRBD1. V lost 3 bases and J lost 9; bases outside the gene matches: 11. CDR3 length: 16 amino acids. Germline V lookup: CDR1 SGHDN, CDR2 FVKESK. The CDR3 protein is CASSHYRDRPCSPLHF. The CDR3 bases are TGTGCCAGCAGCCACTACCGGGACAGACCGTGTTCACCCCTCCACTTT.

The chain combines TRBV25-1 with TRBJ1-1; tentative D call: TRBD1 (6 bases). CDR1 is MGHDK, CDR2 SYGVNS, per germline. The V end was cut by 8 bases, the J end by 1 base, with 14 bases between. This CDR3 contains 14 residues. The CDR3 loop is CASGGGTPNTEAFF. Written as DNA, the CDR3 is TGTGCCAGCGGCGGGGGGACACCGAACACTGAAGCTTTCTTT.

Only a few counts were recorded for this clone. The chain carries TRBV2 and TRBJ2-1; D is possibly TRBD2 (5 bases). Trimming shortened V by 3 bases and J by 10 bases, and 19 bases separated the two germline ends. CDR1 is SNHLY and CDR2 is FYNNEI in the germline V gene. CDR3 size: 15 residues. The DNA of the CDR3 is TGTGCCAGCAGTGATTGGGCCGGCAGGACGGGAGAGCAGTTCTTC. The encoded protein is CASSDWAGRTGEQFF. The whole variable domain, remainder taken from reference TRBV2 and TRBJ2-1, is EPEVTQTPSHQVTQMGQEVILRCVPISNHLYFYWYRQILGQKVEFLVSFYNNEISEKSEIFDDQFSVERPDGSNFTLKIRSTKLEDSAMYFCASSDWAGRTGEQFFGPGTRLTVL.

This CDR3 reads CASSLALGSTASEQYF. CDR3 bases: TGTGCCAGCAGCTTAGCCTTGGGATCGACAGCCAGTGAGCAGTACTTC. This chain links TRBV7-9 with TRBJ2-7; a possible D gene is TRBD1 (5 bases). Germline values: CDR1 SEHNR, CDR2 FQNEAQ (reference sequence). CDR3 length: 16 residues. Trimming took off 0 bases at V and 7 bases at J, with 19 bases between the two ends.

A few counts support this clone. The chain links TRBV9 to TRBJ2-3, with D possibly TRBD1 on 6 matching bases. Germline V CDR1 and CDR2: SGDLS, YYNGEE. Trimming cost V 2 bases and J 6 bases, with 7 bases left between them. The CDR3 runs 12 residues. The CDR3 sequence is CASSVRGDTQYF. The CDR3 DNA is TGTGCCAGCAGCGTCAGGGGCGATACGCAGTATTTT.

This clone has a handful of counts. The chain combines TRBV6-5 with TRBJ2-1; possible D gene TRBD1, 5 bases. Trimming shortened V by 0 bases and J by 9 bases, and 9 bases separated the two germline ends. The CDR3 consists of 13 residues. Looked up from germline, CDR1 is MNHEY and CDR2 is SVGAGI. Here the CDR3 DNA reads TGTGCCAGCAGTTACTCTGGGGCTGGTGAGCAGTTCTTC. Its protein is CASSYSGAGEQFF.

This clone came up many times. CDR3 nucleotide sequence: TGTGCCAGCTCAGACACCACAGATACGCAGTATTTT. It encodes CASSDTTDTQYF. The rearrangement uses TRBV18 and TRBJ2-3; D is uncertain. Deletions cut 5 bases from V and 2 bases from J, with 5 bases between. This CDR3 is built from 12 residues. From germline, CDR1 is KGHSH and CDR2 LQKENI. Full variable domain (remainder filled in from reference TRBV18 and TRBJ2-3): NAGVMQNPRHLVRRRGQEARLRCSPMKGHSHVYWYRQLPEEGLKFMVYLQKENIIDESGMPKERFSAEFPKEGPSILRIQQVVRGDSAAYFCASSDTTDTQYFGPGTRLTVL.

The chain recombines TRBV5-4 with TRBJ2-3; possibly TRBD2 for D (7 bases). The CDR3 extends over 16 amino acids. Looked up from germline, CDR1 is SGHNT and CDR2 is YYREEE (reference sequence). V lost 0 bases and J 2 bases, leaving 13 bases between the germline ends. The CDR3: CASSLARGADTDTQYF. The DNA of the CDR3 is TGTGCCAGCAGCTTGGCCCGGGGGGCGGACACAGATACGCAGTATTTT.

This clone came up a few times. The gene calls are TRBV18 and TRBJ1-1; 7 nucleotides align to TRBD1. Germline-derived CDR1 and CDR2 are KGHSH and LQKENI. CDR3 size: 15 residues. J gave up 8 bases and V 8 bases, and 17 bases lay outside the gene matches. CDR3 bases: TGTGCCAGCGCGACACTTACGACAGGGCGGGGAGAAGCTTTCTTT. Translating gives CASATLTTGRGEAFF.

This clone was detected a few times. The CDR3 reads CASSSRQGAGNTIYF. Here the CDR3 DNA reads TGTGCCAGCAGTTCCCGACAGGGAGCTGGAAACACCATATATTTT. The chain employs TRBV27 and TRBJ1-3, with 7 nucleotides matching TRBD1. The germline CDR1 and CDR2 sequences are MNHEY and SMNVEV (reference sequence). V was clipped by 4 bases and J by 2 bases; unmatched bases: 5. The CDR3 is made up of 15 amino acids.

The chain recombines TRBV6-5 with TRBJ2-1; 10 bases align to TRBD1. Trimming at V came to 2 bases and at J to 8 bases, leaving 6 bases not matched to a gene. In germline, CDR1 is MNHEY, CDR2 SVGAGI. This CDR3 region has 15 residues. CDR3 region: CASSYPGQGTDEQFF. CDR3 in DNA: TGTGCCAGCAGTTACCCGGGACAGGGGACGGATGAGCAGTTCTTC.

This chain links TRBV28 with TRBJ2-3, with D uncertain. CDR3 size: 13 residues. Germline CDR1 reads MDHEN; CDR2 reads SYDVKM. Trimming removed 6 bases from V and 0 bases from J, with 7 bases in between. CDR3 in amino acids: CASSPPSTDTQYF. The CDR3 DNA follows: TGTGCCAGCAGCCCCCCTAGCACAGATACGCAGTATTTT.

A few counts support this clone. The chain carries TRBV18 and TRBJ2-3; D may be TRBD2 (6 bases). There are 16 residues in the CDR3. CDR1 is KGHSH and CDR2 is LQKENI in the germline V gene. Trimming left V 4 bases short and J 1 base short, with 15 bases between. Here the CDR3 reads CASSRLAGRGTDTQYF. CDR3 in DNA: TGTGCCAGCTCACGGCTGGCGGGACGGGGCACAGATACGCAGTATTTT. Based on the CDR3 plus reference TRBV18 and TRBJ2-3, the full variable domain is NAGVMQNPRHLVRRRGQEARLRCSPMKGHSHVYWYRQLPEEGLKFMVYLQKENIIDESGMPKERFSAEFPKEGPSILRIQQVVRGDSAAYFCASSRLAGRGTDTQYFGPGTRLTVL.

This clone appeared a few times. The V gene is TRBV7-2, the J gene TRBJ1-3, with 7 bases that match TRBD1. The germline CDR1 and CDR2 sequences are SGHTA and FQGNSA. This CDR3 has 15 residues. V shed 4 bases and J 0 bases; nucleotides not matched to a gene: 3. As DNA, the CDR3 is TGTGCCAGCAGCTCCAGGACAGGCTCTGGAAACACCATATATTTT. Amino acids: CASSSRTGSGNTIYF.

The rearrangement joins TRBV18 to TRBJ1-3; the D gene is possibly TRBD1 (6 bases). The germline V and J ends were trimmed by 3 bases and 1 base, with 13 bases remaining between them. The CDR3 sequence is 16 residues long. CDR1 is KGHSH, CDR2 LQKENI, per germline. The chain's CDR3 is CASSPDSSLSGNTIYF. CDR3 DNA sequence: TGTGCCAGCTCACCGGACAGCTCCCTATCTGGAAACACCATATATTTT.

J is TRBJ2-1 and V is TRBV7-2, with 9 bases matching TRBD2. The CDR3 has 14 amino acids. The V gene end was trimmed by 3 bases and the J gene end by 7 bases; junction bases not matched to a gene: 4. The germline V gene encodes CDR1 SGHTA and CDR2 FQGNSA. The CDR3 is CASSLGLAWNEQFF. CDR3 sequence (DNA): TGTGCCAGCAGCTTGGGACTAGCATGGAATGAGCAGTTCTTC.

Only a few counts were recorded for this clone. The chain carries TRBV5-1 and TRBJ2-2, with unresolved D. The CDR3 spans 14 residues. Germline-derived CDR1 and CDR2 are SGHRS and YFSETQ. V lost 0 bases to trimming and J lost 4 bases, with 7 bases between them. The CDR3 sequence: CASSLVGFTGELFF. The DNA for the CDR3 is TGCGCCAGCAGCTTGGTTGGCTTCACCGGGGAGCTGTTTTTT.

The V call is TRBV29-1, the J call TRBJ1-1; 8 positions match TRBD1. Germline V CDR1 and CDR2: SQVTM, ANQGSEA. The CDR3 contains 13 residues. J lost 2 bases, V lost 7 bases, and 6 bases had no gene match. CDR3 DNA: TGCAGCGCCGACAGGGGCCGCAACACTGAAGCTTTCTTT. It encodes CSADRGRNTEAFF.

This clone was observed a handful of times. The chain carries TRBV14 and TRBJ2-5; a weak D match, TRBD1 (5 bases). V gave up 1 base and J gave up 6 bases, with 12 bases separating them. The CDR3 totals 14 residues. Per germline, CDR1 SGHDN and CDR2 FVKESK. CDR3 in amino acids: CASSQVQGRQTQYF. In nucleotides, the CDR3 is TGTGCCAGCAGCCAAGTGCAGGGTCGGCAGACCCAGTACTTC.

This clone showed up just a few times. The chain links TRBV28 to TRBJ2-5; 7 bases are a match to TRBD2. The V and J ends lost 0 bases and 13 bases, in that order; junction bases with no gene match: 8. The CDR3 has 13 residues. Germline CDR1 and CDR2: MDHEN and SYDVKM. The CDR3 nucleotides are TGTGCCAGCAGTTTATGGAGTCTAGCGGTCCCGTACTTC. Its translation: CASSLWSLAVPYF.

The CDR3 is CASSPSRTSGGEQFF. DNA of the CDR3: TGTGCCAGCAGCCCCAGCAGGACTAGCGGGGGGGAGCAGTTCTTC. The genes are TRBV7-6 and TRBJ2-1, with 14 bases identical to TRBD2. The trim removed 5 bases at V and 10 bases at J, leaving 7 bases unmatched. The length of the CDR3 is 15 residues. In germline, CDR1 is SGHVS, CDR2 FNYEAQ.

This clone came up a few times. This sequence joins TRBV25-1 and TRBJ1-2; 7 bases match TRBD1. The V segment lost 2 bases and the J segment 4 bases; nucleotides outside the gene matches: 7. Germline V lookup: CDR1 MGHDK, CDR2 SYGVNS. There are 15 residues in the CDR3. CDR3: CASSEQGGPGYGYTF. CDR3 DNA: TGTGCCAGCAGTGAACAGGGGGGTCCTGGCTATGGCTACACCTTC.

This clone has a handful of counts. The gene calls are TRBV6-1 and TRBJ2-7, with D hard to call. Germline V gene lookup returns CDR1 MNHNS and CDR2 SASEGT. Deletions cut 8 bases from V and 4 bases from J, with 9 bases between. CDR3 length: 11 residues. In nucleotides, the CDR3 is TGTGCCAGCGTCGAGTGGTACGAGCAGTACTTC. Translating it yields CASVEWYEQYF.

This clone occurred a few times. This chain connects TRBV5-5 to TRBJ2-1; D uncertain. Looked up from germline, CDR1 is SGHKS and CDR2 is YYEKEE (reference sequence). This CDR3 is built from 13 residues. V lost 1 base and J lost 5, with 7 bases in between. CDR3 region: CASSLFRNNEQFF. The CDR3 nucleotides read TGTGCCAGCAGCTTGTTCAGAAACAATGAGCAGTTCTTC.

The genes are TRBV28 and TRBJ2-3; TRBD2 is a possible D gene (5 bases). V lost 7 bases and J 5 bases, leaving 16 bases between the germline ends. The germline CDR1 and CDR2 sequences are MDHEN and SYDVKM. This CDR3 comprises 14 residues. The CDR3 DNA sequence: TGTGCCAGCAACCTCTTACTCGGGGTAGATACGCAGTATTTT. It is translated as CASNLLLGVDTQYF. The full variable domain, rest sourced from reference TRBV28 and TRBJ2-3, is DVKVTQSSRYLVKRTGEKVFLECVQDMDHENMFWYRQDPGLGLRLIYFSYDVKMKEKGDIPEGYSVSREKKERFSLILESASTNQTSMYLCASNLLLGVDTQYFGPGTRLTVL.

The CDR3 DNA reads TGTGCCAGCCCGACAGGGGGCGATAAGACTGAAGCTTTCTTT. Translating it yields CASPTGGDKTEAFF. V is TRBV5-6 and J is TRBJ1-1; TRBD1 aligns across 10 bases. Germline lookup yields CDR1 SGHDT and CDR2 YYEEEE. The CDR3 loop spans 14 amino acids. Trimming at V came to 7 bases and at J to 5 bases, leaving 8 bases not matched to a gene. Variable domain in full (rest from reference TRBV5-6 and TRBJ1-1): DAGVTQSPTHLIKTRGQQVTLRCSPKSGHDTVSWYQQALGQGPQFIFQYYEEEERQRGNFPDRFSGHQFPNYSSELNVNALLLGDSALYLCASPTGGDKTEAFFGQGTRLTVV.

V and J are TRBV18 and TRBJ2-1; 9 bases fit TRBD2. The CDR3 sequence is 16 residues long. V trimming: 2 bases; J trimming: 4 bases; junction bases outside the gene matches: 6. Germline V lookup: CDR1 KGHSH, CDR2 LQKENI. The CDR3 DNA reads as TGTGCCAGCTCACCATCTTCGAGCGGGGGGTACAATGAGCAGTTCTTC. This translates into CASSPSSSGGYNEQFF.